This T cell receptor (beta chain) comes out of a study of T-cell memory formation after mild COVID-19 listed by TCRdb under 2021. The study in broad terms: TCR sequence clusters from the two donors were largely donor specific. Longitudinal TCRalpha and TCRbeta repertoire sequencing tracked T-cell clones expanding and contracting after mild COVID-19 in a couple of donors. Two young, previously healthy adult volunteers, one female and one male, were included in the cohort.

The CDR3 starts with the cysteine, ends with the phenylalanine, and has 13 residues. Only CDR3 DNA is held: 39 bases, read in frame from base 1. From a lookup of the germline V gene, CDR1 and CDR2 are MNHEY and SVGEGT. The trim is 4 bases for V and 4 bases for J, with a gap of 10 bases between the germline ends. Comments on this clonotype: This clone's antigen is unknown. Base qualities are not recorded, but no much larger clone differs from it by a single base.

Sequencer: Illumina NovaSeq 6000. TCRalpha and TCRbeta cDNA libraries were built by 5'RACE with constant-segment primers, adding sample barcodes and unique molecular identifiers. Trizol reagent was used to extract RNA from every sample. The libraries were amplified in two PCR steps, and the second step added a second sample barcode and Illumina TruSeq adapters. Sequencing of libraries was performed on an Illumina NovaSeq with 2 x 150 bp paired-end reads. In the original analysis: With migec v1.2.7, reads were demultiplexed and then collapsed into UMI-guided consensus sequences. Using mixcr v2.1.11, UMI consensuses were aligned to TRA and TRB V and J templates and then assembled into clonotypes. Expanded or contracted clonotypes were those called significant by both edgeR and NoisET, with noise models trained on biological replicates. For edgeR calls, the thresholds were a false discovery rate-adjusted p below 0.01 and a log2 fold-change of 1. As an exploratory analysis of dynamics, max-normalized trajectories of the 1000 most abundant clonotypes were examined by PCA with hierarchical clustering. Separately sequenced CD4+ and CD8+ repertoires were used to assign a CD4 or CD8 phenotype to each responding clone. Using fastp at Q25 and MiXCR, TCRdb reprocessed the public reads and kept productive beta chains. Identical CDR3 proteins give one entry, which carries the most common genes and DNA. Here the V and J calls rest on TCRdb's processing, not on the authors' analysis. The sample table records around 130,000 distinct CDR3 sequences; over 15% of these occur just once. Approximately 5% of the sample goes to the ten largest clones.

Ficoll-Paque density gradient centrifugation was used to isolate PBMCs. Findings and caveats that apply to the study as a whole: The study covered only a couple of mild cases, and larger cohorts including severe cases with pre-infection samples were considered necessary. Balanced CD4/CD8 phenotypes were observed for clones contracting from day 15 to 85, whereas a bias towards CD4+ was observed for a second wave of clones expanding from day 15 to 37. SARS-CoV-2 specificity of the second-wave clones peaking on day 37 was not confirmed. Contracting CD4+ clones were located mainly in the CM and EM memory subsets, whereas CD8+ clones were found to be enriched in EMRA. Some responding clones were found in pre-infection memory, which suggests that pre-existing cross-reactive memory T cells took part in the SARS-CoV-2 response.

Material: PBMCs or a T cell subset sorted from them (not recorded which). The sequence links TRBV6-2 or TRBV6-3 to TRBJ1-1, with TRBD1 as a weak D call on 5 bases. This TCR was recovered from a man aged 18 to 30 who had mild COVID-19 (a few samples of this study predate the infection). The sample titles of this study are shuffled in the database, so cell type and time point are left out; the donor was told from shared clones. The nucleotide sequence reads TGTGCCAGCAGTTTAAGGGGAGGCACTGAAGCTTTCTTT. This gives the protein CASSLRGGTEAFF.